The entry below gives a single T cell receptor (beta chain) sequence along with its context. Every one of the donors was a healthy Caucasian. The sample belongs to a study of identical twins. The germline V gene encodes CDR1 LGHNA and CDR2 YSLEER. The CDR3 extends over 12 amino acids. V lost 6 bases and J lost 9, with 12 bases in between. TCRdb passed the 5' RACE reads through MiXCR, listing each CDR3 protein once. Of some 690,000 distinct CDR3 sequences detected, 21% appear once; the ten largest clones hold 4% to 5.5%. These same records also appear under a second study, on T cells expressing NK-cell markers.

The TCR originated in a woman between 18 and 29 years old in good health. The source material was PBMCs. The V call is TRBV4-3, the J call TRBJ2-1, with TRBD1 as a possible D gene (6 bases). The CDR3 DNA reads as TGCGCCAGCAGTTCCACAGGGACTGAGCAGTTCTTC. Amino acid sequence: CASSSTGTEQFF.